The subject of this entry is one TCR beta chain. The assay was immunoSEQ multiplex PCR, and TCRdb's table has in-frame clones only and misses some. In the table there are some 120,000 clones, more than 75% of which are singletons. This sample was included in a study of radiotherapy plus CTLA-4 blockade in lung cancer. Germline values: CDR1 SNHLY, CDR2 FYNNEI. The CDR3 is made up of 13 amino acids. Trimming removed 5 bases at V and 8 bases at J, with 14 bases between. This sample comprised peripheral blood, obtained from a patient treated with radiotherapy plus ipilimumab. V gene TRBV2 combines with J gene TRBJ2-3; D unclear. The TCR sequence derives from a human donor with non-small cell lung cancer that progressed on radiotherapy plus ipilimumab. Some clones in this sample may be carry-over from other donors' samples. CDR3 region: CASSLTGSGTQYF. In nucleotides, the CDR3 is TGTGCCAGCAGTCTCACCGGGTCGGGTACGCAGTATTTT.